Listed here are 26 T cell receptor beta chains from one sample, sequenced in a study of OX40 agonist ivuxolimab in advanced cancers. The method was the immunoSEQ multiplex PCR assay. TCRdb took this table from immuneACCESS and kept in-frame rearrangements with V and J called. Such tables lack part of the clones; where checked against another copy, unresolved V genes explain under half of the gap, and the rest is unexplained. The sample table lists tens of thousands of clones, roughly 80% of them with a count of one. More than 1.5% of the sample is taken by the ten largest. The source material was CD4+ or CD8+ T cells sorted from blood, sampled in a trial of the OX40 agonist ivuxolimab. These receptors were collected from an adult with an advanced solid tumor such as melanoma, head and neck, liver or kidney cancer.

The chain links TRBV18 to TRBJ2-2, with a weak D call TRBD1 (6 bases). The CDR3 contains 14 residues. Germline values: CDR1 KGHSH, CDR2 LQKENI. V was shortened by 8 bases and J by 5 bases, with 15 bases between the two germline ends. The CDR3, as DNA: TGTGCCAGCCTAACAGGGTTGTGGACCGGGGAGCTGTTTTTT. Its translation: CASLTGLWTGELFF.

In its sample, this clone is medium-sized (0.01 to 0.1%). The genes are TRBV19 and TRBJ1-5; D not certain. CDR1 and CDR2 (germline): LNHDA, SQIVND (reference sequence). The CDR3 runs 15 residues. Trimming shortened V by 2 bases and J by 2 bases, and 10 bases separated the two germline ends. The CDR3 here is CASSIFAEGNQPQHF. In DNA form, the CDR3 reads TGTGCCAGTAGTATATTTGCAGAAGGCAATCAGCCCCAGCATTTT.

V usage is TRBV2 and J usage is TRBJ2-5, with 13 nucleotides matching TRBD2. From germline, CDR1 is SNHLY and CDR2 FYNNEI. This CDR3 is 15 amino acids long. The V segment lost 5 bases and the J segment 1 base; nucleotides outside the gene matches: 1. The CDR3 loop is CASSRTSGGQETQYF. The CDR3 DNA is TGTGCCAGCAGTCGGACTAGCGGGGGCCAAGAGACCCAGTACTTC.

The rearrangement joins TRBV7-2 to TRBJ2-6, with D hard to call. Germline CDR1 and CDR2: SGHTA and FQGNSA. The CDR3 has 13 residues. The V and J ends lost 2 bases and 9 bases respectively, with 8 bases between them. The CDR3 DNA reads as TGTGCCAGCAGCTTAAGTCAGAGCAACGTCCTGACTTTC. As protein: CASSLSQSNVLTF.

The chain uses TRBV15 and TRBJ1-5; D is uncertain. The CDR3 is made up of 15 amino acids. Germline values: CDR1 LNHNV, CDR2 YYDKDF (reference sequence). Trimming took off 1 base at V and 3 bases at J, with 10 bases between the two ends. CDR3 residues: CATSRGTVINQPQHF. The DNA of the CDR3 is TGTGCCACCAGCAGAGGAACAGTTATCAATCAGCCCCAGCATTTT.

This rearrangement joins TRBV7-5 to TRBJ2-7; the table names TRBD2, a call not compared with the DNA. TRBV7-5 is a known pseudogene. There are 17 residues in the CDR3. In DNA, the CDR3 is TGTGCCAGCAGCTTACCCACCGTGCGGGAGGGTTCCTACGAGCAGTACTTC. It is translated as CASSLPTVREGSYEQYF.

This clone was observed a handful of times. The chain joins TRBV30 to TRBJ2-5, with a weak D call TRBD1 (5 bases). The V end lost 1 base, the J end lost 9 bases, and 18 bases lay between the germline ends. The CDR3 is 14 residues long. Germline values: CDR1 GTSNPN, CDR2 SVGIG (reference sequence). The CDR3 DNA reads TGTGCCTGGAGTGATGGCAGGGATCGCACGGCCCAGTACTTC. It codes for CAWSDGRDRTAQYF.

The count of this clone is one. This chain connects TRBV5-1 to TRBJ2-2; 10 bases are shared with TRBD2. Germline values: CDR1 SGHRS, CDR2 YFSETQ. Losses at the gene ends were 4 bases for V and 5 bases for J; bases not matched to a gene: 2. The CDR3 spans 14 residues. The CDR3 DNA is TGCGCCAGCAGCCCTAGCGGGAGTACCGGGGAGCTGTTTTTT. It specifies CASSPSGSTGELFF.

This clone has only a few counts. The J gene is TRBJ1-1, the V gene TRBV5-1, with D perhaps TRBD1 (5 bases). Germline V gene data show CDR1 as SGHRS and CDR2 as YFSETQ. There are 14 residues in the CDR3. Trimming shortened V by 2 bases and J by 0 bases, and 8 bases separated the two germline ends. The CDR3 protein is CASSFVTVNTEAFF. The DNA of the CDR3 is TGCGCCAGCAGCTTCGTGACAGTGAACACTGAAGCTTTCTTT.

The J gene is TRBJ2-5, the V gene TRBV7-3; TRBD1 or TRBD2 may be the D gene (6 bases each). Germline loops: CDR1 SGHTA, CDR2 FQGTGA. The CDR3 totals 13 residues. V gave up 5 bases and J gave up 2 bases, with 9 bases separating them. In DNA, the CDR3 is TGTGCCAGCAGCCCGGGGGCACAAGAGACCCAGTACTTC. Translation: CASSPGAQETQYF.

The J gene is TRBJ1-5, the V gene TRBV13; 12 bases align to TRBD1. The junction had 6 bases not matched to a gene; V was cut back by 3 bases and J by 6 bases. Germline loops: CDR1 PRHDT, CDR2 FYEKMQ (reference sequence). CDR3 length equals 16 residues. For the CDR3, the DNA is TGTGCCAGCAGCTTGGGGACAGGGGGCGCAAGTCAGCCCCAGCATTTT. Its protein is CASSLGTGGASQPQHF.

The CDR3 coding sequence is TGTGCCAGCAGCGTAGAGGGCTTGTACTACAATGAGCAGTTCTTC. Translated: CASSVEGLYYNEQFF. The chain employs TRBV9 and TRBJ2-1; D unresolved. V was pared by 0 bases and J by 3 bases, with 10 bases between. CDR1 SGDLS and CDR2 YYNGEE come from the germline V gene. CDR3 length: 15 amino acids.

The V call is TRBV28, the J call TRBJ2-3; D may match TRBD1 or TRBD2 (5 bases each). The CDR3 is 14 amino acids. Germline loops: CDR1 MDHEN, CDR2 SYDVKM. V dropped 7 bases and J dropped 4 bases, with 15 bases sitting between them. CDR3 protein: CASIEGLRADTQYF. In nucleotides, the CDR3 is TGTGCCAGCATTGAGGGGTTGAGGGCAGATACGCAGTATTTT. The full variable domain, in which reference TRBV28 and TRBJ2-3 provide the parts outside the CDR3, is DVKVTQSSRYLVKRTGEKVFLECVQDMDHENMFWYRQDPGLGLRLIYFSYDVKMKEKGDIPEGYSVSREKKERFSLILESASTNQTSMYLCASIEGLRADTQYFGPGTRLTVL.

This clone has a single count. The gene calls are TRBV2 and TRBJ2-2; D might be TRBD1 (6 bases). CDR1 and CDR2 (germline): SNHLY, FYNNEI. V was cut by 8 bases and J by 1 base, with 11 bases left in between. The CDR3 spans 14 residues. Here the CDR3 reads CASRPGQNTGELFF. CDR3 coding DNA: TGTGCCAGCCGACCGGGACAGAACACCGGGGAGCTGTTTTTT.

The CDR3 DNA reads as TGTGCCAGCAGTAAGAGCCAGGGGGACTATGGCTACACCTTC. It translates to CASSKSQGDYGYTF. The J gene is TRBJ1-2, the V gene TRBV2, with 7 nucleotides matching TRBD1. Germline V gene data show CDR1 as SNHLY and CDR2 as FYNNEI. J lost 3 bases, V lost 5 bases, and 6 bases had no gene match. The CDR3 runs to 14 residues.

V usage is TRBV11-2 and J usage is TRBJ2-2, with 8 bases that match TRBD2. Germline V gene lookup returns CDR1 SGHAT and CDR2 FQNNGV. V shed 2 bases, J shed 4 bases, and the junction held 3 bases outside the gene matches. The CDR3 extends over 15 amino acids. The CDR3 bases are TGTGCCAGCAGCTTATACGGGAGGGGCACCGGGGAGCTGTTTTTT. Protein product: CASSLYGRGTGELFF.

In DNA, the CDR3 is TGTGCCAGCAGCTTAGTTCCTGGCAGCTACGCCGAGCAGTACTTC. It yields the protein CASSLVPGSYAEQYF. The V gene is TRBV7-2, the J gene TRBJ2-7; D remains ambiguous. Trimming pared 1 base from V and 6 bases from J, leaving 16 bases between. The germline V gene has CDR1 SGHTA and CDR2 FQGNSA. The CDR3 runs 15 residues.

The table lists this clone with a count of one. CDR3 coding DNA: TGTGCCAGCGAACGAATCCCTTTGACAGGGACCCCTGAAGCTTTCTTT. Its translation: CASERIPLTGTPEAFF. V gene TRBV2 combines with J gene TRBJ1-1, with 7 bases identical to TRBD1. Trimming took 8 bases from V and 6 from J; bases not matched to a gene: 18. Germline CDR1 is SNHLY and CDR2 is FYNNEI. The CDR3 loop spans 16 amino acids. Together with reference TRBV2 and TRBJ1-1, the CDR3 gives the full variable domain: EPEVTQTPSHQVTQMGQEVILRCVPISNHLYFYWYRQILGQKVEFLVSFYNNEISEKSEIFDDQFSVERPDGSNFTLKIRSTKLEDSAMYFCASERIPLTGTPEAFFGQGTRLTVV.

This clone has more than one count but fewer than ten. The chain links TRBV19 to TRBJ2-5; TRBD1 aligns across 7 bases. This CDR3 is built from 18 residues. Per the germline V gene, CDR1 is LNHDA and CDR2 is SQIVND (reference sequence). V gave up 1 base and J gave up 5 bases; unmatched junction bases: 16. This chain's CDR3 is CASSIASHGTVRFETQYF. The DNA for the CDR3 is TGTGCCAGTAGTATAGCCTCCCATGGGACAGTCCGGTTTGAGACCCAGTACTTC.

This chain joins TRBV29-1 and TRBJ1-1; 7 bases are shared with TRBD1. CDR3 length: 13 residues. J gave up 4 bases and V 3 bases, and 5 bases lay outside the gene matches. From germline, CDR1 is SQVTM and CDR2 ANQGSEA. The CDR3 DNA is TGCAGCGTTGATGAGGGGGCAGGCACTGAAGCTTTCTTT. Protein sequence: CSVDEGAGTEAFF. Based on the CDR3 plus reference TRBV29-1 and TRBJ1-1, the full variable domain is SAVISQKPSRDICQRGTSLTIQCQVDSQVTMMFWYRQQPGQSLTLIATANQGSEATYESGFVIDKFPISRPNLTFSTLTVSNMSPEDSSIYLCSVDEGAGTEAFFGQGTRLTVV.

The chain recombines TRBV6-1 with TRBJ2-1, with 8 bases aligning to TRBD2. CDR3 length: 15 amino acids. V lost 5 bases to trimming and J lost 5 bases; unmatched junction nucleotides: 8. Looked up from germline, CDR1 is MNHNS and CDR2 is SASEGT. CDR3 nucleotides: TGTGCCAGCAGTCCAGGGTGGACTAGCAACAATGAGCAGTTCTTC. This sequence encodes CASSPGWTSNNEQFF.

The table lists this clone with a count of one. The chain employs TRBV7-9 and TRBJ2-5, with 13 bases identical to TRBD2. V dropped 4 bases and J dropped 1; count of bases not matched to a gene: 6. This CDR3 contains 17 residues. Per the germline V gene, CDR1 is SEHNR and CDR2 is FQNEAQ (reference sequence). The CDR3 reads CASSSPGTSGIQETQYF. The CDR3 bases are TGTGCCAGCAGCTCCCCCGGGACTAGCGGGATCCAAGAGACCCAGTACTTC.

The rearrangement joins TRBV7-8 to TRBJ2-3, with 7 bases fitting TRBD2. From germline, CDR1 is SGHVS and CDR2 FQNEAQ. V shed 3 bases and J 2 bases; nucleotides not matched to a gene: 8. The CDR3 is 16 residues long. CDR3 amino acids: CASSFLPSGITDTQYF. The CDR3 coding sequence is TGTGCCAGCAGCTTTTTACCAAGCGGGATCACAGATACGCAGTATTTT.

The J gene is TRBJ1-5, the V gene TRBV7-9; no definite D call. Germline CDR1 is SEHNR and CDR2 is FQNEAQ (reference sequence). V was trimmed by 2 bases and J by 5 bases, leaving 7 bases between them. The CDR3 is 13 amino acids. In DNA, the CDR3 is TGTGCCAGCAGCTTAACGGGTTATCAGCCCCAGCATTTT. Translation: CASSLTGYQPQHF.

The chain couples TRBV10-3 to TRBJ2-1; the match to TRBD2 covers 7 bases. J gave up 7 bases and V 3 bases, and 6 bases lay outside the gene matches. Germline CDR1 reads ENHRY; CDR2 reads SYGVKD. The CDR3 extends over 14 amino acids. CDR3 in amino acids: CAISEVSGRNEQFF. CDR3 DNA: TGTGCCATCAGTGAAGTTAGCGGGCGGAATGAGCAGTTCTTC.

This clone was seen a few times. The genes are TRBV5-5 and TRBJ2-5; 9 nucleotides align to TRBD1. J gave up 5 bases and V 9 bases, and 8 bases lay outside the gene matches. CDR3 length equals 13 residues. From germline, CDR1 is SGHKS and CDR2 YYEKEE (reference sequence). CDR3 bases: TGTGCCACCCGTACAGGGGGCGCGGAGACCCAGTACTTC. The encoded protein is CATRTGGAETQYF. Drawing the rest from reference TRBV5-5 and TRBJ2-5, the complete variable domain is DAGVTQSPTHLIKTRGQQVTLRCSPISGHKSVSWYQQVLGQGPQFIFQYYEKEERGRGNFPDRFSARQFPNYSSELNVNALLLGDSALYLCATRTGGAETQYFGPGTRLLVL.